The 15 T cell receptor beta chains below all came from one sample that was sequenced in a study of shared clonotypes between healthy human individuals. Libraries were prepared by immunoSEQ multiplex PCR; TCRdb keeps only in-frame clonotypes and omits some of them. The table has about 2.3 million clones, approximately 93% seen once. The sample was naive CD4+ T cells from PBMCs. Documented subset: CD45RA+ positively selected. The source of these receptors is a man in his late teens or twenties in good health. Some clones in this sample may be carry-over from other donors' samples.

The rearrangement joins TRBV5-1 to TRBJ2-3; the match to TRBD2 covers 11 bases. V lost 4 bases and J lost 1; bases outside the gene matches: 5. From germline, CDR1 is SGHRS and CDR2 YFSETQ. The CDR3 runs 16 residues. The DNA of the CDR3 is TGCGCCAGCAGCCTAGCGGGAGGAAGGGGCACAGATACGCAGTATTTT. Its protein product is CASSLAGGRGTDTQYF. The whole variable domain, remainder taken from reference TRBV5-1 and TRBJ2-3, is KAGVTQTPRYLIKTRGQQVTLSCSPISGHRSVSWYQQTPGQGLQFLFEYFSETQRNKGNFPGRFSGRQFSNSRSEMNVSTLELGDSALYLCASSLAGGRGTDTQYFGPGTRLTVL.

This chain connects TRBV18 to TRBJ2-1; D remains unclear. Trimming took off 3 bases at V and 9 bases at J, with 12 bases between the two ends. This CDR3 is 13 amino acids long. CDR1 is KGHSH, CDR2 LQKENI, per germline. CDR3 in amino acids: CASSPAGWAEQFF. CDR3 nucleotide sequence: TGTGCCAGCTCACCTGCAGGATGGGCTGAGCAGTTCTTC. The full variable domain, its missing parts supplied by reference TRBV18 and TRBJ2-1, is NAGVMQNPRHLVRRRGQEARLRCSPMKGHSHVYWYRQLPEEGLKFMVYLQKENIIDESGMPKERFSAEFPKEGPSILRIQQVVRGDSAAYFCASSPAGWAEQFFGPGTRLTVL.

The chain employs TRBV5-6 and TRBJ2-3; 10 bases fit TRBD2. Germline values: CDR1 SGHDT, CDR2 YYEEEE. V trimming: 1 base; J trimming: 4 bases; junction bases outside the gene matches: 9. This CDR3 spans 17 amino acids. In DNA, the CDR3 is TGTGCCAGCAGCTTGAAAGCGACTAGCGGGTACTCAGATACGCAGTATTTT. This sequence encodes CASSLKATSGYSDTQYF.

The genes are TRBV27 and TRBJ2-7; D is possibly TRBD2 (6 bases). The CDR3 spans 15 residues. Per the germline V gene, CDR1 is MNHEY and CDR2 is SMNVEV (reference sequence). V lost 3 bases to trimming and J lost 2 bases, with 14 bases between them. The CDR3 DNA reads TGTGCCAGCAGTTTGAATCCGGGAGCGCCCTACGAGCAGTACTTC. Translated, it gives CASSLNPGAPYEQYF.

The rearrangement uses TRBV27 and TRBJ2-1; D unresolved. Trimming shortened V by 4 bases and J by 4 bases, and 11 bases separated the two germline ends. Germline lookup yields CDR1 MNHEY and CDR2 SMNVEV (reference sequence). The CDR3 length is 14 residues. The chain's CDR3 is CASSSPGPYNEQFF. The CDR3 DNA is TGTGCCAGCAGTTCCCCAGGACCTTACAATGAGCAGTTCTTC.

The rearrangement uses TRBV7-7 and TRBJ2-1; D remains ambiguous. Germline V lookup: CDR1 SSHAT, CDR2 FNYEAQ (reference sequence). This CDR3 has 15 residues. V was trimmed by 2 bases and J by 8 bases, leaving 16 bases between them. DNA for the CDR3: TGTGCCAGCAGCTTACACGGGCTCGTCTTCGATGAGCAGTTCTTC. Translating gives CASSLHGLVFDEQFF.

The J gene is TRBJ2-1, the V gene TRBV7-2; tentative D call: TRBD2 (5 bases). Germline CDR1 is SGHTA and CDR2 is FQGNSA. V lost 6 bases to trimming and J lost 4 bases, with 16 bases between them. The CDR3 has 15 residues. The CDR3 nucleotides are TGTGCCAGCAGGTACAACCGGGATTCATACAATGAGCAGTTCTTC. Amino acid sequence: CASRYNRDSYNEQFF.

The CDR3 sequence is CASKNTGGTGELFF. In nucleotides, the CDR3 is TGTGCCAGCAAGAATACGGGAGGGACCGGGGAGCTGTTTTTT. The chain recombines TRBV2 with TRBJ2-2, with 8 bases aligning to TRBD2. The CDR3 sequence is 14 residues long. The V and J ends lost 7 bases and 5 bases, in that order; junction bases with no gene match: 6. Germline loops: CDR1 SNHLY, CDR2 FYNNEI.

This chain uses TRBV4-1 with TRBJ1-1; D might be TRBD1 (6 bases). Germline CDR1 reads MGHRA; CDR2 reads YSYEKL. Trimming cost V 4 bases and J 3 bases, with 21 bases left between them. This CDR3 has 17 amino acids. In nucleotides, the CDR3 is TGCGCCAGCAGCCTCCAGCCCCGTGGACAGTCGGACACTGAAGCTTTCTTT. Translated, it gives CASSLQPRGQSDTEAFF.

This chain uses TRBV18 with TRBJ2-4; D is perhaps TRBD2 (5 bases). V lost 8 bases and J 0 bases, leaving 11 bases between the germline ends. CDR1 and CDR2 (germline): KGHSH, LQKENI. The CDR3 extends over 14 amino acids. The CDR3 DNA reads as TGTGCCAGCCAGATCGCGGGAGCCAAAAACATTCAGTACTTC. Amino acids: CASQIAGAKNIQYF.

This sequence joins TRBV27 and TRBJ2-3, with 10 bases lining up with TRBD1. Trimming cost V 5 bases and J 2 bases; bases outside gene matches: 7. The CDR3 totals 16 residues. Germline CDR1 reads MNHEY; CDR2 reads SMNVEV (reference sequence). The CDR3 is CASSHRDRGYTDTQYF. For the CDR3, the DNA is TGTGCCAGCAGTCACAGGGACAGGGGATACACAGATACGCAGTATTTT.

V usage is TRBV7-3 and J usage is TRBJ2-1; D unclear. This CDR3 has 15 amino acids. CDR1 is SGHTA and CDR2 is FQGTGA in the germline V gene. Trimming removed 2 bases from V and 4 bases from J, with 12 bases in between. CDR3: CASSLVGGIYNEQFF. CDR3 DNA: TGTGCCAGCAGCTTAGTTGGCGGAATTTACAATGAGCAGTTCTTC.

J is TRBJ1-2 and V is TRBV5-1; 7 bases match TRBD1. The CDR3 loop spans 14 amino acids. The germline V gene encodes CDR1 SGHRS and CDR2 YFSETQ. Trimming at V came to 4 bases and at J to 8 bases, leaving 11 bases not matched to a gene. The CDR3 protein is CASSRGQGEGGYTF. The DNA for the CDR3 is TGCGCCAGCAGCCGGGGGCAGGGGGAAGGAGGCTACACCTTC. Full variable domain (remainder filled in from reference TRBV5-1 and TRBJ1-2): KAGVTQTPRYLIKTRGQQVTLSCSPISGHRSVSWYQQTPGQGLQFLFEYFSETQRNKGNFPGRFSGRQFSNSRSEMNVSTLELGDSALYLCASSRGQGEGGYTFGSGTRLTVV.

The chain has TRBV7-9 and TRBJ2-7; D unresolved. The CDR3 has 14 amino acids. V was clipped by 1 base and J by 0 bases, with 7 bases between them. The germline CDR1 and CDR2 sequences are SEHNR and FQNEAQ (reference sequence). CDR3 sequence (DNA): TGTGCCAGCAGCTTAGAGGCCACCTCCTACGAGCAGTACTTC. As protein: CASSLEATSYEQYF.

The chain joins TRBV5-4 to TRBJ1-2; D is perhaps TRBD1 (6 bases). Trimming removed 5 bases at V and 2 bases at J, with 19 bases between. Germline CDR1 is SGHNT and CDR2 is YYREEE (reference sequence). The CDR3 totals 16 residues. Here the CDR3 reads CASSQQLPGHNYGYTF. Written as DNA, the CDR3 is TGTGCCAGCAGTCAGCAGCTGCCGGGACACAACTATGGCTACACCTTC.